Listed here are 22 T cell receptor beta chains from one sample, sequenced in a study of T cell responses to AZD1222 COVID-19 vaccine (dated by TCRdb to the early 2020s). Library creation used the immunoSEQ multiplex PCR assay. TCRdb holds this immuneACCESS table with in-frame rearrangements only. Some clones are missing; in checked studies, unresolved V genes explain under half, and the rest has no known cause. The sample yields some 99,000 clones; around 87% were counted once. The top ten hold around 4.6% of the sample. Reading the label with the study, this specimen's time point is: about 28 days (+/-7) after the second vaccine dose. Sequenced here: peripheral blood, sampled 28 days after the second AZD1222 dose. These receptors all come from an adult who received the AZD1222 COVID-19 vaccine.

This chain uses TRBV5-6 with TRBJ1-1; 7 positions match TRBD1. V gave up 2 bases and J gave up 1 base; unmatched junction bases: 5. The CDR3 is 15 amino acids. Per germline, CDR1 SGHDT and CDR2 YYEEEE. The CDR3: CASSLGQARNTEAFF. The DNA for the CDR3 is TGTGCCAGCAGCTTAGGACAGGCGAGGAACACTGAAGCTTTCTTT.

The chain is built from TRBV30 and TRBJ1-1, with a weak D call TRBD1 (6 bases). The CDR3 totals 13 residues. The V and J ends lost 2 bases and 2 bases respectively, with 9 bases between them. The V gene's germline CDR1 is GTSNPN and CDR2 SVGIG (reference sequence). The CDR3 here is CAWSFGTNTEAFF. The CDR3 nucleotides are TGTGCCTGGAGTTTTGGGACAAACACTGAAGCTTTCTTT.

The chain employs TRBV20-1 and TRBJ1-2, with D perhaps matching TRBD1 (5 bases). V dropped 4 bases and J dropped 6 bases, with 9 bases sitting between them. Per germline, CDR1 DFQATT and CDR2 SNEGSKA (reference sequence). This CDR3 is built from 11 residues. In DNA, the CDR3 is TGCAGTGCTACCCGACAGAATGGCTACACCTTC. It encodes CSATRQNGYTF.

V gene TRBV12-3 or TRBV12-4 combines with J gene TRBJ1-1; no firm D call. V lost 1 base to trimming and J lost 3 bases, with 3 bases between them. The CDR3 spans 12 residues. This CDR3 is CASSLGYTEAFF. The CDR3 nucleotides are TGTGCCAGCAGTTTAGGGTACACTGAAGCTTTCTTT.

V is TRBV2 and J is TRBJ2-2; D is ambiguous. In germline, CDR1 is SNHLY, CDR2 FYNNEI. Trimming pared 1 base from V and 5 bases from J, leaving 11 bases between. The CDR3 extends over 15 amino acids. This CDR3 reads CASSEVAVGTGELFF. The CDR3 DNA follows: TGTGCCAGCAGTGAAGTGGCAGTAGGGACCGGGGAGCTGTTTTTT.

This rearrangement joins TRBV9 to TRBJ1-2; perhaps TRBD1 as D (6 bases). Trimming removed 0 bases from V and 4 bases from J, with 13 bases in between. Germline V gene data show CDR1 as SGDLS and CDR2 as YYNGEE. CDR3 size: 15 residues. The CDR3 DNA sequence: TGTGCCAGCAGCGTAGAGGGTCAGGGGTCCTATGGCTACACCTTC. Translation: CASSVEGQGSYGYTF.

This clone showed up just once. The genes are TRBV5-6 and TRBJ1-3; possibly TRBD1 for D (5 bases). Germline V CDR1 and CDR2: SGHDT, YYEEEE. CDR3 length: 16 amino acids. Trimming cost V 4 bases and J 0 bases, with 14 bases left between them. CDR3 residues: CASSGYDSFSGNTIYF. The CDR3 DNA sequence: TGTGCCAGCAGCGGCTACGACAGCTTCTCTGGAAACACCATATATTTT.

The rearrangement links TRBV30 to TRBJ2-7; D gene unclear. The CDR3 is made up of 12 amino acids. The germline V gene encodes CDR1 GTSNPN and CDR2 SVGIG (reference sequence). Deletions cut 2 bases from V and 0 bases from J, with 5 bases between. The DNA of the CDR3 is TGTGCCTGGAGTAGAAGCTCCTACGAGCAGTACTTC. Translating gives CAWSRSSYEQYF.

The V gene is TRBV4-2, the J gene TRBJ2-1; a weak D match, TRBD2 (6 bases). The germline V and J ends were trimmed by 3 bases and 0 bases, with 12 bases remaining between them. Per germline, CDR1 LGHNA and CDR2 YNFKEQ. There are 16 residues in the CDR3. This chain's CDR3 is CASSQRDGDSYNEQFF. The CDR3 DNA reads as TGTGCCAGCAGCCAGCGGGATGGAGACTCCTACAATGAGCAGTTCTTC.

The J gene is TRBJ2-7, the V gene TRBV21-1; the table's D call, TRBD1, has no DNA check behind it. TRBV21-1 is classified as a pseudogene. The CDR3 is made up of 17 amino acids. As DNA, the CDR3 is TGTGCCAGCAGCACTTCCCTACAGGTGGCTTTTCTCTACGAGCAGTACTTC. This translates into CASSTSLQVAFLYEQYF.

The gene calls are TRBV27 and TRBJ1-6; 7 bases align to TRBD1. Germline CDR1 and CDR2: MNHEY and SMNVEV (reference sequence). The CDR3 extends over 16 amino acids. V shed 2 bases and J 7 bases; nucleotides not matched to a gene: 8. DNA for the CDR3: TGTGCCAGCAGTTTAAGCTGGACAGGCAGCAATTCACCCCTCCACTTT. Translated, it gives CASSLSWTGSNSPLHF.

The chain is built from TRBV3-1 (or the pseudogene TRBV3-2) and TRBJ1-6, with no clear D. V shed 0 bases and J shed 13 bases, with 10 bases lying between them. The germline V gene encodes CDR1 LGHDT and CDR2 YNNKEL (reference sequence). This CDR3 contains 13 residues. CDR3 sequence: CASSQESRAPLHF. As DNA, the CDR3 is TGTGCCAGCAGCCAAGAATCACGGGCTCCCCTCCACTTT.

The genes are TRBV9 and TRBJ2-1; the D gene is possibly TRBD1 (6 bases). In germline, CDR1 is SGDLS, CDR2 YYNGEE. The CDR3 covers 15 residues. The V gene lost 3 bases and the J gene lost 4 bases, with 14 bases spanning the gap. The CDR3 DNA reads as TGTGCCAGCAGCGCTTGGGACACCTCTTACAATGAGCAGTTCTTC. It translates to CASSAWDTSYNEQFF.

V gene TRBV9 combines with J gene TRBJ2-3, with a weak D call TRBD2 (5 bases). Germline assignment: CDR1 SGDLS and CDR2 YYNGEE. Trimming removed 2 bases from V and 0 bases from J, with 16 bases in between. The CDR3 length is 17 residues. The CDR3 coding sequence is TGTGCCAGCAGCGTCCAAGGACGGCTAGCTAGCACAGATACGCAGTATTTT. Translating gives CASSVQGRLASTDTQYF. Using reference TRBV9 and TRBJ2-3 for the parts outside the CDR3, the full variable domain is DSGVTQTPKHLITATGQRVTLRCSPRSGDLSVYWYQQSLDQGLQFLIQYYNGEERAKGNILERFSAQQFPDLHSELNLSSLELGDSALYFCASSVQGRLASTDTQYFGPGTRLTVL.

This rearrangement joins TRBV7-9 to TRBJ1-5; 9 bases are a match to TRBD1. The CDR3 length is 16 residues. Trimming took 5 bases from V and 1 from J; bases not matched to a gene: 6. Germline assignment: CDR1 SEHNR and CDR2 FQNEAQ (reference sequence). CDR3 sequence (DNA): TGTGCCAGCAGCCCGGGACAGGGACGGAGCAATCAGCCCCAGCATTTT. Protein product: CASSPGQGRSNQPQHF.

As to this clone: Germline and junction disagree at one end, which may indicate a read error. The chain has TRBV12-5 and TRBJ1-2; D unclear. Germline V gives CDR1 LGHNT, CDR2 FRNRAP. This CDR3 has 12 residues. The CDR3 loop reads CANGLAAYGYTF. CDR3 DNA sequence: TGTGCTAATGGTTTGGCCGCCTATGGCTACACCTTC.

This chain joins TRBV10-3 and TRBJ2-2, with a tentative D call TRBD1 (6 bases). The CDR3 totals 16 residues. The ends were cut back, 0 bases at V and 0 bases at J, with 8 bases in the middle. Germline CDR1 reads ENHRY; CDR2 reads SYGVKD. DNA of the CDR3: TGTGCCATCAGTGAGTCGGACAGCCCGAACACCGGGGAGCTGTTTTTT. Residues: CAISESDSPNTGELFF.

The rearrangement joins TRBV10-2 to TRBJ2-3, with D perhaps TRBD2 (6 bases). There are 12 residues in the CDR3. V lost 8 bases, J lost 8 bases, and 14 bases lay in between. Germline V gene data show CDR1 as WSHSY and CDR2 as SAAADI. DNA of the CDR3: TGCGCCAGCTTGTCGGGGAGGCGTACGCAGTATTTT. Its translation: CASLSGRRTQYF.

Only a few counts were recorded for this clone. V usage is TRBV11-2 and J usage is TRBJ2-7; the match to TRBD2 covers 7 bases. The J segment lost 3 bases and the V segment lost 2 bases, leaving 7 bases of the junction unmatched. Per germline, CDR1 SGHAT and CDR2 FQNNGV. This CDR3 contains 15 residues. The CDR3 here is CASSLYSGGGYEQYF. The CDR3 coding sequence is TGTGCCAGCAGCTTATATTCGGGAGGAGGCTACGAGCAGTACTTC.

This chain joins TRBV29-1 and TRBJ1-3; no firm D call. Trimming stripped 2 bases from V and 4 bases from J, with 9 bases between. Germline CDR1 and CDR2: SQVTM and ANQGSEA. The CDR3 is 13 amino acids. The CDR3 is CSVELPEGNTIYF. CDR3 sequence (DNA): TGCAGCGTTGAATTACCGGAGGGAAACACCATATATTTT.

The chain links TRBV5-1 to TRBJ1-2, with D possibly TRBD1 on 6 matching bases. Deletions cut 0 bases from V and 1 base from J, with 10 bases between. The CDR3 is made up of 15 amino acids. Germline CDR1 and CDR2: SGHRS and YFSETQ. DNA for the CDR3: TGCGCCAGCAGCTTGGCCGGGGGGCTTAACTATGGCTACACCTTC. It is translated as CASSLAGGLNYGYTF.

The V call is TRBV6-4, the J call TRBJ1-5; TRBD1 matches 7 bases. The CDR3 is made up of 14 amino acids. The V and J ends lost 6 bases and 7 bases, in that order; junction bases with no gene match: 9. Germline assignment: CDR1 MRHNA and CDR2 SNTAGT. CDR3 amino acids: CASRYQGGDQPQHF. The CDR3 DNA sequence: TGTGCCAGCAGATACCAAGGGGGCGACCAGCCCCAGCATTTT.